A selection of T cell receptor beta chains follows, all from one sample in a study of T cells in Graves' hyperthyroidism and ophthalmopathy. One entry per CDR3 protein results from TCRdb running MiXCR on the multiplex PCR reads. Altogether approximately 700,000 distinct CDR3 sequences are present, roughly 46% being singletons, with the ten largest covering 6.5% to 9%. Sequenced material: peripheral blood or thyroid tissue (not recorded which). Receptor source: an adult man with Graves' disease, either hyperthyroidism or ophthalmopathy (not recorded which). CDR3s include the opening cysteine and the closing phenylalanine or tryptophan. The order of the fields is D gene, clone size, J gene, V gene, CDR3 protein, CDR3 DNA. The D gene is left open where the match is weak. The size of a clone is reported for some rows only, either as once, few or many, or as a class for expanded clones.

TRBD1 NA TRBJ1-3 TRBV14 CASSPTGDGYTIYF TGTGCCAGCAGCCCGACAGGGGATGGCTACACCATATATTTT
TRBD2 few TRBJ2-5 TRBV20-1 CSARASGGQETQYF TGCAGTGCTAGAGCTAGCGGGGGCCAAGAGACCCAGTACTTC
NA many TRBJ2-5 TRBV20-1 CSARELLLFETQYF TGCAGTGCTAGAGAGTTACTCCTATTCGAGACCCAGTACTTC
NA NA TRBJ1-1 TRBV12-3/TRBV12-4 CASSYVMNTEAFF TGTGCCAGCAGCTACGTCATGAACACTGAAGCTTTCTTT
NA few TRBJ1-2 TRBV20-1 CSARAPDGFFGYTF TGCAGTGCTAGAGCTCCGGACGGATTCTTTGGCTACACCTTC
NA NA TRBJ1-2 TRBV12-3/TRBV12-4 CASSYLGPDLPNYGYTF TGTGCCAGCAGTTACCTGGGACCGGATCTTCCTAACTATGGCTACACCTTC
NA many TRBJ1-2 TRBV2 CALVGTGQHYGYTF TGTGCCCTCGTTGGAACAGGGCAGCACTATGGCTACACCTTC
TRBD1 many TRBJ1-1 TRBV2 CASLQGAMNTEAFF TGTGCCAGCTTACAGGGGGCCATGAACACTGAAGCTTTCTTT
NA NA TRBJ1-3 TRBV7-3 CASSLLRTSGNTIYF TGTGCCAGCAGCTTGCTGAGGACCTCTGGAAACACCATATATTTT
NA NA TRBJ1-2 TRBV2 CASSSDSLYGYTF TGTGCCAGCAGTTCGGACAGCCTCTATGGCTACACCTTC
TRBD2 NA TRBJ2-7 TRBV10-3 CAISERGGHYEQYF TGTGCCATCAGTGAGCGGGGGGGCCACTACGAGCAGTACTTC
TRBD1 NA TRBJ1-6 TRBV7-9 CASSLGRQGSSYNSPLHF TGTGCCAGCAGCTTAGGACGACAGGGGAGCTCCTATAATTCACCCCTCCACTTT
TRBD1 few TRBJ1-2 TRBV9 CASSQGQGHGYTF TGTGCCAGCAGTCAGGGACAGGGCCATGGCTACACCTTC
NA NA TRBJ1-6 TRBV6-5 CASTHTRGGLSPLHF TGTGCCAGCACCCACACGCGGGGCGGGCTATCACCCCTCCACTTT
NA few TRBJ2-5 TRBV6-1 CASSQDPKGTQYF TGTGCCAGCAGCCAAGACCCCAAAGGGACCCAGTACTTC
NA NA TRBJ2-3 TRBV5-6 CASSSTGTSTDTQYF TGTGCCAGCAGCTCGACAGGGACTAGCACAGATACGCAGTATTTT
TRBD1 NA TRBJ2-7 TRBV2 CASSGGQTRTYEQYF TGTGCCAGCAGTGGGGGACAGACTCGAACCTACGAGCAGTACTTC
NA NA TRBJ1-1 TRBV6-1 CASSEFPLPTEAFF TGTGCCAGCAGTGAGTTTCCCCTCCCCACTGAAGCTTTCTTT
NA NA TRBJ2-5 TRBV29-1 CSVEAASETQYF TGCAGCGTTGAAGCCGCCTCAGAGACCCAGTACTTC
NA NA TRBJ1-2 TRBV24-1 CATSDSLGREGYTF TGTGCCACCAGTGATTCGTTAGGGAGGGAAGGCTACACCTTC
NA few TRBJ1-5 TRBV28 CASSPHDIEPQHF TGTGCCAGCAGTCCCCACGACATCGAGCCCCAGCATTTT
NA once TRBJ1-4 TRBV6-1 CAISEAWWGGEKLFF TGTGCCATCAGTGAAGCTTGGTGGGGAGGCGAAAAACTGTTTTTT
NA NA TRBJ2-5 TRBV10-3 CAIRREQETQYF TGTGCCATCAGGCGGGAACAAGAGACCCAGTACTTC
TRBD1 NA TRBJ1-5 TRBV19 CASSITGGRAQHF TGTGCCAGTAGTATTACAGGGGGCAGGGCCCAGCATTTT
NA many TRBJ1-2 TRBV20-1 CSARGGGYGYTF TGCAGTGCTAGGGGTGGCGGCTATGGCTACACCTTC
NA few TRBJ1-2 TRBV6-5 CASRNVGANYSYTF TGTGCCAGCAGGAATGTGGGTGCTAACTATAGCTACACCTTC
NA once TRBJ2-2 TRBV2 CASSSGLTSELFF TGTGCCAGCAGTTCGGGCCTGACCTCGGAGCTGTTTTTT
NA NA TRBJ1-3 TRBV20-1 CSASRRATHYTGNTIYF TGCAGTGCTAGCAGGCGAGCAACTCATTACACTGGAAACACCATATATTTT
TRBD2 NA TRBJ2-5 TRBV24-1 CATSVGTSGSETQYF TGTGCCACCAGTGTCGGGACTAGCGGGAGCGAGACCCAGTACTTC
TRBD1 NA TRBJ1-1 TRBV29-1 CSVEWDRNTEAFF TGCAGCGTTGAGTGGGACAGGAACACTGAAGCTTTCTTT
TRBD1 few TRBJ1-4 TRBV7-9 CASSPDRGRTNEKLFF TGTGCCAGCAGCCCAGACAGGGGGCGGACTAATGAAAAACTGTTTTTT
NA once TRBJ1-1 TRBV29-1 CSSLGGATEAFF TGCAGCAGTTTGGGAGGGGCCACTGAAGCTTTCTTT
NA NA TRBJ2-6 TRBV5-1 CASSPPQGAGANVLTF TGCGCCAGCAGCCCCCCCCAGGGTGCTGGGGCCAACGTCCTGACTTTC
NA few TRBJ2-7 TRBV7-9 CASSQFLRDGQYF TGTGCCAGCAGTCAGTTCCTCCGGGACGGGCAGTACTTC
TRBD1 NA TRBJ1-6 TRBV2 CASSPTGNSDSPLHF TGCGCCAGCAGCCCGACAGGGAATTCTGATTCACCCCTCCACTTT
NA NA TRBJ2-5 TRBV29-1 CSVRAVETQYF TGCAGCGTTCGGGCTGTGGAGACCCAGTACTTC
NA NA TRBJ1-2 TRBV19 CASSIVFGGQDGYTF TGTGCCAGTAGTATAGTTTTTGGAGGGCAGGATGGCTACACCTTC
NA many TRBJ2-5 TRBV12-3/TRBV12-4 CASSFAREQETQYF TGTGCCAGCAGTTTCGCGAGGGAGCAAGAGACCCAGTACTTC
TRBD1 NA TRBJ1-1 TRBV2 CASNWDRVKAEAFF TGTGCCAGCAACTGGGACAGGGTGAAGGCTGAAGCTTTCTTT
NA few TRBJ2-5 TRBV19 CASSNGIETQYF TGTGCCAGTAGTAATGGTATCGAGACCCAGTACTTC
NA NA TRBJ1-3 TRBV20-1 CRAPHTGLGNTIYF TGCAGAGCACCACACACAGGGCTCGGAAACACCATATATTTT
NA few TRBJ1-3 TRBV7-8 CASTSTGSGNTIYF TGTGCCAGCACCTCGACAGGCAGTGGAAACACCATATATTTT
NA NA TRBJ2-6 TRBV7-9 CASSLTGEAF TGTGCCAGCAGCTTGACAGGTGAAGCTTTC
NA NA TRBJ2-5 TRBV29-1 CSFGGSQETQYF TGCAGCTTTGGGGGTTCCCAAGAGACCCAGTACTTC
TRBD2 NA TRBJ2-7 TRBV15 CATSSFRDYSYEQYF TGTGCCACCAGCAGCTTCCGGGACTATTCCTACGAGCAGTACTTC
NA NA TRBJ2-7 TRBV20-1 CSAKGVMGGSYEQYF TGCAGTGCGAAAGGGGTTATGGGGGGATCCTACGAGCAGTACTTC
TRBD1 few TRBJ1-5 TRBV6-5 CASSYGGQGGDQPQHF TGTGCCAGCAGTTACGGTGGACAGGGCGGTGATCAGCCCCAGCATTTT
NA NA TRBJ1-5 TRBV14 CASSQDTGNQPQHF TGTGCCAGCAGCCAAGATACAGGCAATCAGCCCCAGCATTTT
NA once TRBJ2-3 TRBV15 CATSLGGTSTDTQYF TGTGCCACTAGTCTGGGCGGGACCTCCACAGATACGCAGTATTTT
NA many TRBJ1-5 TRBV6-1 CASSDIGQPQHF TGTGCCAGCAGTGATATAGGTCAGCCCCAGCATTTT
TRBD1 few TRBJ2-7 TRBV12-3/TRBV12-4 CASSTGQGSFDGQYF TGTGCCAGCAGTACGGGACAGGGGTCCTTCGACGGGCAGTACTTC
TRBD1 many TRBJ1-5 TRBV11-2 CASSIHGQGVDQPQHF TGTGCCAGCAGCATCCATGGACAGGGTGTCGATCAGCCCCAGCATTTT
TRBD1 NA TRBJ2-5 TRBV7-9 CASSLAPQDRGRQETQYF TGTGCCAGCAGCTTAGCGCCCCAGGACAGGGGGAGGCAAGAGACCCAGTACTTC
TRBD2 many TRBJ2-2 TRBV29-1 CSVEGTSGSGELFF TGCAGCGTTGAAGGGACTAGCGGGAGCGGGGAGCTGTTTTTT
TRBD1 many TRBJ1-3 TRBV7-2 CASRGQGLGNTIYF TGTGCCAGCAGGGGACAGGGGTTAGGAAACACCATATATTTT
TRBD1 once TRBJ1-5 TRBV7-8 CASSGQAPNQPQHF TGTGCCAGCAGCGGACAGGCCCCCAATCAGCCCCAGCATTTT
NA NA TRBJ1-2 TRBV5-1 CASGRGSEAELYGYTF TGCGCCAGCGGTAGGGGGAGCGAAGCGGAGCTCTATGGCTACACCTTC
TRBD2 many TRBJ2-2 TRBV20-1 CSARTSFHTGELFF TGCAGTGCCCGGACTAGCTTCCACACCGGGGAGCTGTTTTTT